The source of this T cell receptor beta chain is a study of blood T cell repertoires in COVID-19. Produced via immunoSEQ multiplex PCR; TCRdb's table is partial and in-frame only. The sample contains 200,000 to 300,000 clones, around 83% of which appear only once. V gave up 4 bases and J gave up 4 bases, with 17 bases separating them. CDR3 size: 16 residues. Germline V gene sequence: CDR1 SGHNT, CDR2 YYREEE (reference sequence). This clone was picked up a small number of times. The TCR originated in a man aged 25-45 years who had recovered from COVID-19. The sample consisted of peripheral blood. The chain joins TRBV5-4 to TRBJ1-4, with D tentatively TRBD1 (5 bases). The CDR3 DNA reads TGTGCCAGCAGCCCCGGGGGGACGGTTAGTAATGAAAAACTGTTTTTT. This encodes CASSPGGTVSNEKLFF.